The 26 T cell receptor beta chains reported below all come from one sample, sequenced in a study of graft-versus-host responses after intestinal transplantation (dated by TCRdb to the early 2020s). Preparation of the library involved the immunoSEQ multiplex PCR assay. TCRdb's version of the immuneACCESS table is confined to in-frame rearrangements and falls short of the full clone set. An unresolved V gene accounts for under half of the shortfall where checked; the remainder is of unknown origin. The sample contains approximately 22,000 clones, 40% to 50% of them found a single time. Around 0.81% of the sample is held by the ten biggest clonotypes. Reading the label with the study, this specimen's time point is: cells obtained before transplantation from donor or recipient. Material: alloreactive CD4+ T cells from a mixed lymphocyte reaction culture, obtained before intestinal transplant. Taken with the paper, the label for cell subset or site translates to: CFSE-low proliferating T cells sorted from approximately six-day pre-transplant mixed lymphocyte reaction (GvH or HvG direction). These receptors all come from a human patient who received an intestinal transplant.

The DNA of the CDR3 is TGTGCCAGCAGTTTCCGGGACAGCGGAGAGCCCTATGGCTACACCTTC. It is translated as CASSFRDSGEPYGYTF. The J gene is TRBJ1-2, the V gene TRBV6-5; 7 bases agree with TRBD1. The CDR3 has 16 amino acids. Germline assignment: CDR1 MNHEY and CDR2 SVGAGI. J lost 4 bases, V lost 4 bases, and 12 bases had no gene match.

The chain employs TRBV7-2 and TRBJ2-2; the D gene is possibly TRBD2 (5 bases). V gave up 4 bases and J gave up 6 bases, with 18 bases separating them. In germline, CDR1 is SGHTA, CDR2 FQGNSA. The CDR3 contains 16 residues. This chain's CDR3 is CASSSRDSLVPGELFF. CDR3 bases: TGTGCCAGCAGCTCTCGGGATTCCCTGGTCCCCGGGGAGCTGTTTTTT.

The V call is TRBV5-6, the J call TRBJ1-2, with 7 bases aligning to TRBD1. The CDR3 extends over 14 amino acids. The germline V gene encodes CDR1 SGHDT and CDR2 YYEEEE. The V gene end was trimmed by 4 bases and the J gene end by 0 bases; junction bases not matched to a gene: 3. This CDR3 is CASSVGTANYGYTF. Here the CDR3 DNA reads TGTGCCAGCAGCGTCGGGACAGCTAACTATGGCTACACCTTC.

This clone was observed a handful of times. CDR3 nucleotides: TGTGCCAGCAGCGTGAAGGCGGACACTGAAGCTTTCTTT. Translation: CASSVKADTEAFF. The chain joins TRBV9 to TRBJ1-1; D call uncertain. CDR3 length equals 13 residues. V was pared by 2 bases and J by 3 bases, with 8 bases between. Germline V gene lookup returns CDR1 SGDLS and CDR2 YYNGEE.

The chain has TRBV18 and TRBJ2-5, with D possibly matching TRBD1 (6 bases). The CDR3 spans 14 residues. The germline V and J ends were trimmed by 3 bases and 4 bases, with 12 bases remaining between them. Germline V gives CDR1 KGHSH, CDR2 LQKENI. The CDR3 DNA is TGTGCCAGCTCACCGATGACAGGTGGAGAGACCCAGTACTTC. Amino acids: CASSPMTGGETQYF.

This clone was seen a few times. The chain recombines TRBV2 with TRBJ2-3; 10 bases align to TRBD2. V dropped 4 bases and J dropped 6; count of bases not matched to a gene: 10. This CDR3 spans 16 amino acids. From germline, CDR1 is SNHLY and CDR2 FYNNEI. The CDR3 region has the DNA TGTGCCAGCAGTGTTTTCCTAGCGGGGGTGGGGGATACGCAGTATTTT. This codes for CASSVFLAGVGDTQYF.

This clone was counted between two and nine times. The CDR3 is CASNYQAGHRETQYF. CDR3 in DNA: TGCGCCAGCAATTATCAAGCGGGGCACCGGGAGACCCAGTACTTC. The V gene is TRBV5-1, the J gene TRBJ2-5; 7 nucleotides line up with TRBD2. CDR3 length: 15 residues. J gave up 5 bases and V 6 bases, and 13 bases lay outside the gene matches. Germline CDR1 SGHRS, CDR2 YFSETQ.

The rearrangement joins TRBV7-9 to TRBJ2-7; D perhaps matches TRBD2 (5 bases). From germline, CDR1 is SEHNR and CDR2 FQNEAQ (reference sequence). Between the trimmed V and J ends, which lost 3 bases and 2 bases, there was a span of 8 bases. The CDR3 is 13 residues long. The CDR3 DNA reads as TGTGCCAGCAGCTTGGGAGAGACCTACGAGCAGTACTTC. It encodes CASSLGETYEQYF.

This rearrangement joins TRBV10-3 to TRBJ2-3, with 10 bases matching TRBD1. CDR3 length: 14 amino acids. V lost 6 bases to trimming and J lost 7 bases; unmatched junction nucleotides: 7. Germline V lookup: CDR1 ENHRY, CDR2 SYGVKD. For the CDR3, the DNA is TGTGCCATCAGGGGGACAGGGGTGACATATACGCAGTATTTT. It specifies CAIRGTGVTYTQYF.

This rearrangement joins TRBV9 to TRBJ1-1, with D maybe TRBD1 (5 bases). Per the germline V gene, CDR1 is SGDLS and CDR2 is YYNGEE. Between the trimmed V and J ends, which lost 1 base and 6 bases, there was a span of 16 bases. The CDR3 is 15 amino acids. Here the CDR3 DNA reads TGTGCCAGCAGCGTATTACCCGGGGGGATGGCTGAAGCTTTCTTT. Protein sequence: CASSVLPGGMAEAFF.

This clone was seen more than once but under ten times. The chain joins TRBV7-8 to TRBJ2-5; TRBD2 is a possible D gene (5 bases). V was cut by 5 bases and J by 11 bases, with 18 bases left in between. Per the germline V gene, CDR1 is SGHVS and CDR2 is FQNEAQ. This CDR3 is built from 13 residues. The CDR3 nucleotides read TGTGCCAGCAGCCCGACCTTAACCGGGGAGCAGTACTTC. Translated, it gives CASSPTLTGEQYF.

V gene TRBV5-1 combines with J gene TRBJ2-1; weak D call: TRBD2 (7 bases). Germline-derived CDR1 and CDR2 are SGHRS and YFSETQ. V lost 4 bases and J lost 0, with 14 bases in between. CDR3 size: 16 residues. In DNA form, the CDR3 reads TGCGCCAGCAGCATACGGGGGGACATCTCCTACAATGAGCAGTTCTTC. It is translated as CASSIRGDISYNEQFF. The full variable domain, rest sourced from reference TRBV5-1 and TRBJ2-1, is KAGVTQTPRYLIKTRGQQVTLSCSPISGHRSVSWYQQTPGQGLQFLFEYFSETQRNKGNFPGRFSGRQFSNSRSEMNVSTLELGDSALYLCASSIRGDISYNEQFFGPGTRLTVL.

Of note for this clone: An end of the junction does not agree with germline; a read error may underlie this. The chain joins TRBV7-9 to TRBJ2-5, with TRBD2 as a possible D gene (6 bases). Germline loops: CDR1 SEHNR, CDR2 FQNEAQ (reference sequence). CDR3 length: 14 residues. The CDR3 protein is CAGSLRLVQETQYF. The CDR3 bases are TGTGCCGGCAGCTTAAGACTAGTCCAAGAGACCCAGTACTTC.

The CDR3 here is CASSLGDSNYGYTF. In DNA, the CDR3 is TGCGCCAGCAGCCTAGGGGACTCTAACTATGGCTACACCTTC. The rearrangement links TRBV4-1 to TRBJ1-2; perhaps TRBD1 as D (5 bases). This CDR3 region has 14 residues. V lost 4 bases and J 0 bases, leaving 9 bases between the germline ends. CDR1 and CDR2 from the germline V gene are MGHRA and YSYEKL.

A single count supports this clone. The chain joins TRBV2 to TRBJ1-2; 7 nucleotides align to TRBD1. CDR1 SNHLY and CDR2 FYNNEI come from the germline V gene. Unmatched junction bases numbered 6, after V lost 7 bases and J lost 4 bases. This CDR3 region has 13 residues. CDR3 nucleotides: TGTGCCAGCACTGGGGGACAGAGCTATGGCTACACCTTC. It encodes CASTGGQSYGYTF.

The V and J genes are TRBV19 and TRBJ2-3; perhaps TRBD2 as D (6 bases). Germline values: CDR1 LNHDA, CDR2 SQIVND (reference sequence). V was cut by 2 bases and J by 5 bases, with 8 bases left in between. This CDR3 region has 13 residues. CDR3 in DNA: TGTGCCAGTAGTATATCGGGGGAAGATACGCAGTATTTT. This encodes CASSISGEDTQYF.

Worth noting for this clone: The same CDR3 can be traced to other DNA sequences in this sample. CDR3 in amino acids: CASSLDSYNEQFF. The CDR3 DNA reads TGCGCCAGCAGCTTAGACAGCTACAATGAGCAGTTCTTC. The chain carries TRBV5-1 and TRBJ2-1; D may be TRBD1 (5 bases). Trimming cost V 2 bases and J 3 bases, with 6 bases left between them. The CDR3 is made up of 13 amino acids. Per germline, CDR1 SGHRS and CDR2 YFSETQ.

The genes are TRBV11-2 and TRBJ1-6, with TRBD1 matching 7 bases. Per the germline V gene, CDR1 is SGHAT and CDR2 is FQNNGV. The V gene end was trimmed by 3 bases and the J gene end by 5 bases; junction bases not matched to a gene: 4. This CDR3 spans 15 amino acids. CDR3 sequence (DNA): TGTGCCAGCAGCTTCAACAGGGGAAATAATTCACCCCTCCACTTT. Protein product: CASSFNRGNNSPLHF.

The V call is TRBV10-3, the J call TRBJ2-3, with D hard to call. The ends were cut back, 7 bases at V and 6 bases at J, with 11 bases in the middle. The CDR3 runs 12 residues. Looked up from germline, CDR1 is ENHRY and CDR2 is SYGVKD. The CDR3 sequence: CAITAGSDTQYF. CDR3 nucleotides: TGTGCCATCACCGCCGGGTCCGATACGCAGTATTTT.

The genes are TRBV6-1 and TRBJ2-2; 9 nucleotides line up with TRBD1. This CDR3 region has 15 residues. V shed 6 bases and J 4 bases; nucleotides not matched to a gene: 6. The V gene's germline CDR1 is MNHNS and CDR2 SASEGT. This chain's CDR3 is CASRGQGSATGELFF. As DNA, the CDR3 is TGTGCCAGCAGGGGACAGGGATCGGCCACCGGGGAGCTGTTTTTT.

Only a few counts were recorded for this clone. V is TRBV5-5 and J is TRBJ1-2; D possibly corresponds to TRBD1 (6 bases). Germline V gene lookup returns CDR1 SGHKS and CDR2 YYEKEE (reference sequence). CDR3 size: 16 residues. V was pared by 0 bases and J by 4 bases, with 16 bases between. The CDR3 reads CASSLGGKTGIYGYTF. The CDR3 DNA is TGTGCCAGCAGCTTGGGGGGAAAGACAGGAATCTATGGCTACACCTTC.

The gene calls are TRBV19 and TRBJ2-6, with 7 bases that match TRBD2. CDR3 length: 16 amino acids. CDR1 and CDR2 from the germline V gene are LNHDA and SQIVND (reference sequence). The ends lost 1 base at V and 0 bases at J; junction bases unmatched: 0. As DNA, the CDR3 is TGTGCCAGTAGTATAGCGGGGGGCTCTGGGGCCAACGTCCTGACTTTC. Residues: CASSIAGGSGANVLTF.

The chain uses TRBV5-5 and TRBJ1-1; D gene uncertain. The ends were cut back, 0 bases at V and 4 bases at J, with 10 bases in the middle. Germline CDR1 and CDR2: SGHKS and YYEKEE (reference sequence). CDR3 size: 14 residues. CDR3 nucleotides: TGTGCCAGCAGCTTGGGTCTGGGGAGCACTGAAGCTTTCTTT. Protein product: CASSLGLGSTEAFF.

V is TRBV5-1 and J is TRBJ2-7; a possible D gene is TRBD1 (5 bases). The CDR3 spans 14 residues. CDR1 and CDR2 from the germline V gene are SGHRS and YFSETQ. Trimming took off 6 bases at V and 3 bases at J, with 16 bases between the two ends. The CDR3 spells CASINSPGNYEQYF. DNA for the CDR3: TGCGCCAGCATTAACAGCCCAGGGAACTACGAGCAGTACTTC. Complete variable domain (other parts from reference TRBV5-1 and TRBJ2-7): KAGVTQTPRYLIKTRGQQVTLSCSPISGHRSVSWYQQTPGQGLQFLFEYFSETQRNKGNFPGRFSGRQFSNSRSEMNVSTLELGDSALYLCASINSPGNYEQYFGPGTRLTVT.

The J gene is TRBJ2-3, the V gene TRBV27, with D tentatively TRBD1 (7 bases). Per the germline V gene, CDR1 is MNHEY and CDR2 is SMNVEV (reference sequence). Deletions cut 6 bases from V and 6 bases from J, with 16 bases between. This CDR3 is built from 14 residues. CDR3 residues: CASRGAGGWDTQYF. In nucleotides, the CDR3 is TGTGCCAGCAGGGGGGCAGGGGGGTGGGATACGCAGTATTTT.

This clone has more than one count but fewer than ten. This chain connects TRBV18 to TRBJ2-7, with D perhaps matching TRBD1 (5 bases). V lost 3 bases to trimming and J lost 5 bases, with 14 bases between them. CDR3 length: 14 residues. CDR1 and CDR2 (germline): KGHSH, LQKENI. CDR3 DNA: TGTGCCAGCTCACCTCAACAGGCCACTCACGAGCAGTACTTC. Its protein is CASSPQQATHEQYF.